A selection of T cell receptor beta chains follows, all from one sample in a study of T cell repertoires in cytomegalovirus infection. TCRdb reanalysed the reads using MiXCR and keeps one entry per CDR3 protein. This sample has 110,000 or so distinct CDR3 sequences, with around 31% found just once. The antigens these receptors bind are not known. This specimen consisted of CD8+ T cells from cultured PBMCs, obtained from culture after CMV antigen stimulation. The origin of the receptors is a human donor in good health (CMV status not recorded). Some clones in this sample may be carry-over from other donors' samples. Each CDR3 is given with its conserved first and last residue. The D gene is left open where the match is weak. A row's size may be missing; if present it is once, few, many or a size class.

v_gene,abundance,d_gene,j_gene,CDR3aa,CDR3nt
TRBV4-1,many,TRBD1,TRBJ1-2,CASSQTGVGNYGYTF,TGCGCCAGCAGCCAAACAGGGGTCGGTAACTATGGCTACACCTTC
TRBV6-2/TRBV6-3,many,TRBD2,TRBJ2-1,CASSYSGLAGGSPGEQFF,TGTGCCAGCAGTTACTCTGGACTAGCGGGGGGCAGCCCAGGTGAGCAGTTCTTC
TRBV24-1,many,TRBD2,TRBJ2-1,CATSVDSGGDEQFF,TGTGCCACCAGTGTCGATAGCGGGGGGGATGAGCAGTTCTTC
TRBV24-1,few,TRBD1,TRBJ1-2,CATSDSNGTGTLYGYTF,TGTGCCACCAGTGATTCGAATGGGACAGGGACCCTCTATGGCTACACCTTC
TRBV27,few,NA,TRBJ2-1,CASSLGGVTYNEQFF,TGTGCCAGCAGTTTAGGCGGAGTAACCTACAATGAGCAGTTCTTC
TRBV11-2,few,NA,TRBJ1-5,CASSLTSYSNQPQHF,TGTGCCAGCAGCTTAACCAGCTATAGCAATCAGCCCCAGCATTTT
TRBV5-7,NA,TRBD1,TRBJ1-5,CASSLGLMAGTGPPQPQHF,TGTGCCAGCAGCTTAGGCCTTATGGCCGGGACAGGTCCTCCTCAGCCCCAGCATTTT
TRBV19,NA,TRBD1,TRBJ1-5,CASSSQGTALSNQPQHF,TGTGCCAGTAGTAGCCAGGGGACAGCTCTTAGCAATCAGCCCCAGCATTTT
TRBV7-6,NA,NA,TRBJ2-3,CASSLGSGTDTQYF,TGTGCCAGCAGTTTGGGTTCGGGCACAGATACGCAGTATTTT
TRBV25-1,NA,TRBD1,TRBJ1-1,CASSPDRGIDTEAFF,TGTGCCAGCAGTCCTGACAGGGGGATCGACACTGAAGCTTTCTTT
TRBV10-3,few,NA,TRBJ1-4,CAITDSPNEKLFF,TGTGCCATCACGGACAGCCCTAATGAAAAACTGTTTTTT
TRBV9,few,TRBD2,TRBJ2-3,CASSVTALAGGIKSADTQYF,TGTGCCAGCAGCGTAACCGCTCTAGCGGGGGGAATAAAAAGCGCAGATACGCAGTATTTT
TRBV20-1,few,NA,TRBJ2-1,CSASSRYNEQFF,TGCAGTGCTAGTTCTAGATACAATGAGCAGTTCTTC
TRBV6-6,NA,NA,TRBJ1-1,CAVAGAGTEAFF,TGTGCCGTAGCCGGGGCTGGGACTGAAGCTTTCTTT
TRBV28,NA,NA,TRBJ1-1,CASSFMTQVRGGTEAFF,TGTGCCAGCAGTTTCATGACCCAGGTCCGGGGTGGCACTGAAGCTTTCTTT
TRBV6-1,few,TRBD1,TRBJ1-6,CASSEAAGTAANSPLHF,TGTGCCAGCAGTGAAGCAGCAGGGACAGCAGCCAATTCACCCCTCCACTTT
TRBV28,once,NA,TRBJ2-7,CASHRGVYEQYF,TGTGCCAGTCATCGTGGGGTCTACGAGCAGTACTTC
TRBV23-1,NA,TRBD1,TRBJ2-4,CASKKDRGYSKNIQYF,TGCGCCAGCAAAAAGGACAGGGGTTATTCCAAAAACATTCAGTACTTC
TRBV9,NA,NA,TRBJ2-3,CASQLGTTSTDTQYF,TGTGCCAGCCAATTGGGTACCACTAGCACAGATACGCAGTATTTT
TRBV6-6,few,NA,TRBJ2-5,CASSYTPYQETQYF,TGTGCCAGCAGCTATACTCCGTACCAAGAGACCCAGTACTTC
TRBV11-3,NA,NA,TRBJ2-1,CASSLDRYNEQFF,TGTGCCAGCAGCTTAGATAGGTACAATGAGCAGTTCTTC
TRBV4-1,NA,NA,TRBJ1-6,CASSQGASSYNSPLHF,TGCGCCAGCAGCCAGGGCGCGAGCTCCTATAATTCACCCCTCCACTTT
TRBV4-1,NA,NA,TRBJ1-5,CASSQVLGGNTNQPQHF,TGCGCCAGCAGCCAGGTCCTCGGAGGTAATACCAATCAGCCCCAGCATTTT
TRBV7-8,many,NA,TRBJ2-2,CASSSGRVPGELFF,TGTGCCAGCAGCTCCGGCCGGGTGCCCGGGGAGCTGTTTTTT